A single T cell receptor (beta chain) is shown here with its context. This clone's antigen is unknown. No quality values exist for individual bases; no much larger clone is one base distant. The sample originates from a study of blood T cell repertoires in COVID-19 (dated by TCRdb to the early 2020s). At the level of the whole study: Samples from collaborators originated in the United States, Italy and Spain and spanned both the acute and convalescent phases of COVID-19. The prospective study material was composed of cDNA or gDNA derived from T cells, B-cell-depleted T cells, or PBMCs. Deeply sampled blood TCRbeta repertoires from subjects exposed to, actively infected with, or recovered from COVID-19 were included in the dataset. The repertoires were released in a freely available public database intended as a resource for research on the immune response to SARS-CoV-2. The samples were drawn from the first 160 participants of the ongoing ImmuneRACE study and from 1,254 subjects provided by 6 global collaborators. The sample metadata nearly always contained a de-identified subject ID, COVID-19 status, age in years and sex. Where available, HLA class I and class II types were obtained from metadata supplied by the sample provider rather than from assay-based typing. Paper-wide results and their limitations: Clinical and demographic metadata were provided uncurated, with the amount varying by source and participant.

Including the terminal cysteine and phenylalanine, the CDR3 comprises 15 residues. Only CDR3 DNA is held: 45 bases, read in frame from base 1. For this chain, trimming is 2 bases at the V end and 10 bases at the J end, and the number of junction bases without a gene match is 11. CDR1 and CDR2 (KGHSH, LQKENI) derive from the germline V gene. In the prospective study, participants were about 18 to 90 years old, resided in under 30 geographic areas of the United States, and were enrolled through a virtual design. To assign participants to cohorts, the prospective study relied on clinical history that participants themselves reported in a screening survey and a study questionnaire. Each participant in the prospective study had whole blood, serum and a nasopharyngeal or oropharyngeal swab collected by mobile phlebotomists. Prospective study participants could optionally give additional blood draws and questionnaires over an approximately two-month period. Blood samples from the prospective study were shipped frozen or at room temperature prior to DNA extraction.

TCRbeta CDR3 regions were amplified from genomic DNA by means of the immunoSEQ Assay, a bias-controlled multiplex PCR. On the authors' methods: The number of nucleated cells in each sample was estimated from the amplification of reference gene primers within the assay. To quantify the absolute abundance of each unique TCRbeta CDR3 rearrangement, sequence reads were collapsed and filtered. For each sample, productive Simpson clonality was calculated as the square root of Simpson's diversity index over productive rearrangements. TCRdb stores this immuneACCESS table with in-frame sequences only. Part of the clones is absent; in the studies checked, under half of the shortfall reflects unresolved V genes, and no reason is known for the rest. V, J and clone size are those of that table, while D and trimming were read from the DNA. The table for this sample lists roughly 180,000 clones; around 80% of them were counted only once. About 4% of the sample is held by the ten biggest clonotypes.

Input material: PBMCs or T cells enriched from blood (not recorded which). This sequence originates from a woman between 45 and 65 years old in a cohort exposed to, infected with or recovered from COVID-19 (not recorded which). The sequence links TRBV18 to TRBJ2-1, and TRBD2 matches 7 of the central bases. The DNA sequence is TGTGCCAGCTCACCAGGAACTATCGGGACTACGGAGCAGTTCTTC. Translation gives CASSPGTIGTTEQFF.